This TCR beta chain comes out of a study of blood T cells in healthy people across ages. Total RNA was extracted at no less than 5 micrograms per sample. This clonotype was counted between two and nine times. PCR was performed a second time for roughly 7 to 12 cycles using a sample-barcoded 5' primer and a J-beta primer mix. MiXCR was run by TCRdb on the 5' RACE reads, yielding one entry per CDR3 protein. This sample has roughly 1,300,000 distinct CDR3 sequences, with roughly 64% found just once. The V gene's germline CDR1 is SQVTM and CDR2 ANQGSEA. The CDR3 loop spans 13 amino acids. Unmatched junction bases numbered 3, after V lost 6 bases and J lost 7 bases.

The source of this sequence is a man between 18 and 29 years old in good health. The sample taken for sequencing was blood. The rearrangement joins TRBV29-1 to TRBJ1-6; 10 bases line up with TRBD1. In DNA, the CDR3 is TGCAGCGTGGGGACAGGGGACAATTCACCCCTCCACTTT. Protein product: CSVGTGDNSPLHF.